Following are 17 T cell receptor beta chains from one sample sequenced in a study of T cell clones after liver transplantation. Repertoires were generated with immunoSEQ multiplex PCR, while TCRdb's copy carries only in-frame clones and drops some. The sample has some 15,000 clones, 82% seen once; the top ten hold 28%. The sample here was CD8+ T cells from blood, taken roughly 50 months after liver transplant. The receptors were gathered from a human patient who received a liver transplant. The graft donor may account for some of the T cells.

In DNA form, the CDR3 reads TGTGCTAGTGGTTTGGACCCTGTGGCCTACAATGAGCAGTTCTTC. Translated: CASGLDPVAYNEQFF. This chain connects TRBV12-5 to TRBJ2-1; D gene unclear. V gave up 1 base and J gave up 2 bases, with 9 bases separating them. The CDR3 loop spans 15 amino acids. Germline values: CDR1 LGHNT, CDR2 FRNRAP.

The V gene is TRBV28, the J gene TRBJ2-1, with 14 bases matching TRBD2. V lost 2 bases, J lost 7 bases, and 4 bases stayed unmatched. This CDR3 spans 16 amino acids. CDR1 is MDHEN and CDR2 is SYDVKM in the germline V gene. CDR3 protein: CASSLGTSGRANEQFF. As DNA, the CDR3 is TGTGCCAGCAGTTTAGGGACTAGCGGGAGAGCGAATGAGCAGTTCTTC.

This chain links TRBV13 with TRBJ1-3, with 8 nucleotides matching TRBD1. The J segment lost 4 bases and the V segment lost 5 bases, leaving 10 bases of the junction unmatched. The CDR3 is 16 residues long. CDR1 PRHDT and CDR2 FYEKMQ come from the germline V gene (reference sequence). CDR3 coding DNA: TGTGCCAGCAGCCCAGAAGGGACAGGTGGAGGAAACACCATATATTTT. Encoded protein: CASSPEGTGGGNTIYF.

V and J are TRBV27 and TRBJ2-6; no clear D gene. Germline V gene data show CDR1 as MNHEY and CDR2 as SMNVEV (reference sequence). The V gene lost 5 bases and the J gene lost 1 base, with 9 bases spanning the gap. The CDR3 has 15 amino acids. CDR3 sequence: CASSRELSGANVLTF. The CDR3 DNA follows: TGTGCCAGCAGTCGAGAGTTATCTGGGGCCAACGTCCTGACTTTC.

This sequence joins TRBV19 and TRBJ2-1; possibly TRBD2 for D (6 bases). The CDR3 has 17 residues. V lost 1 base and J lost 0, with 13 bases in between. Germline V gives CDR1 LNHDA, CDR2 SQIVND (reference sequence). This CDR3 reads CASSIVLARSSYNEQFF. The CDR3 DNA follows: TGTGCCAGTAGTATAGTGCTAGCGCGATCCTCCTACAATGAGCAGTTCTTC.

This chain joins TRBV6-1 and TRBJ2-1; D is perhaps TRBD1 (6 bases). CDR3 length: 15 residues. Germline CDR1 and CDR2: MNHNS and SASEGT. Between the trimmed V and J ends, which lost 3 bases and 9 bases, there was a span of 18 bases. CDR3 nucleotides: TGTGCCAGCAGTGAGGCCACAGGGAGACACGGTGAGCAGTTCTTC. Translating gives CASSEATGRHGEQFF.

There are a few counts of this clone. The V and J genes are TRBV6-5 and TRBJ2-1; the D is unclear. The CDR3 length is 11 residues. Germline CDR1 and CDR2: MNHEY and SVGAGI. Trimming left V 2 bases short and J 10 bases short, with 6 bases between. The CDR3 reads CASSYGNEQFF. Written as DNA, the CDR3 is TGTGCCAGCAGTTACGGCAACGAGCAGTTCTTC.

J is TRBJ2-5 and V is TRBV7-9; D not resolved. CDR1 and CDR2 from the germline V gene are SEHNR and FQNEAQ (reference sequence). V was shortened by 5 bases and J by 5 bases, with 15 bases between the two germline ends. The CDR3 length is 14 residues. CDR3 DNA: TGTGCCAGCAGCCCACTTAATATGGGGGAGACCCAGTACTTC. Protein: CASSPLNMGETQYF.

This chain uses TRBV7-8 with TRBJ2-7; 9 bases are a match to TRBD1. There are 14 residues in the CDR3. Per the germline V gene, CDR1 is SGHVS and CDR2 is FQNEAQ. After removal of 5 bases from V and 3 bases from J, the junction contained 5 bases not matched to a gene. The CDR3 reads CASSPRDRVYEQYF. The CDR3 DNA follows: TGTGCCAGCAGCCCACGGGACAGGGTCTACGAGCAGTACTTC.

The chain has TRBV14 and TRBJ2-5, with a tentative D call TRBD1 (6 bases). The CDR3 runs 14 residues. Trimming removed 4 bases at V and 1 base at J, with 10 bases between. Germline-derived CDR1 and CDR2 are SGHDN and FVKESK. The CDR3 loop is CASSRTGIQETQYF. The CDR3 nucleotides are TGTGCCAGCAGCCGAACAGGGATCCAAGAGACCCAGTACTTC.

This clone has a handful of counts. CDR3 sequence: CASSAGYEQYF. Written as DNA, the CDR3 is TGTGCCAGCAGCGCGGGGTACGAGCAGTACTTC. The chain employs TRBV6-1 and TRBJ2-7; weak D call: TRBD2 (6 bases). This CDR3 has 11 amino acids. Germline V gene data show CDR1 as MNHNS and CDR2 as SASEGT. The V end was cut by 6 bases, the J end by 4 bases, with 7 bases between.

This clone was detected only once. This chain connects TRBV29-1 to TRBJ1-2; D perhaps matches TRBD1 (5 bases). V was clipped by 0 bases and J by 0 bases, with 11 bases between them. The CDR3 is made up of 15 amino acids. Germline V gives CDR1 SQVTM, CDR2 ANQGSEA. The CDR3 loop is CSVEDSTGANYGYTF. The CDR3 DNA is TGCAGCGTTGAAGATAGCACAGGAGCTAACTATGGCTACACCTTC.

The chain is built from TRBV5-6 and TRBJ1-3, with D uncertain. With 0 bases removed from V and 3 bases from J, the gap between germline ends came to 7 bases. The CDR3 is 14 amino acids. From germline, CDR1 is SGHDT and CDR2 YYEEEE. The CDR3 is CASSLEQSGNTIYF. As DNA, the CDR3 is TGTGCCAGCAGCTTGGAACAGAGTGGAAACACCATATATTTT.

This chain joins TRBV28 and TRBJ1-1; D is uncertain. V was cut by 4 bases and J by 4 bases, with 7 bases left in between. Germline CDR1 MDHEN, CDR2 SYDVKM. This CDR3 spans 12 amino acids. CDR3 nucleotides: TGTGCCAGCAGTTACGGGTTCACTGAAGCTTTCTTT. It yields the protein CASSYGFTEAFF.

In this sample, this clone turned up a few times. The chain couples TRBV28 to TRBJ1-3; D not resolved. Germline CDR1 and CDR2: MDHEN and SYDVKM. CDR3 length: 13 residues. V was trimmed by 5 bases and J by 0 bases, leaving 5 bases between them. The CDR3: CASSDRSGNTIYF. The CDR3 region has the DNA TGTGCCAGCAGTGATCGCTCTGGAAACACCATATATTTT.

This clone is termed large. The chain recombines TRBV4-2 with TRBJ1-2, with D possibly matching TRBD1 (6 bases). The CDR3 is 12 residues long. The germline V and J ends were trimmed by 4 bases and 7 bases, with 10 bases remaining between them. Germline CDR1 and CDR2: LGHNA and YNFKEQ. CDR3 protein: CASSRGARGYTF. The CDR3 coding sequence is TGTGCCAGCAGCCGGGGGGCGCGTGGCTACACCTTC.

The chain carries TRBV13 and TRBJ2-1, with 8 bases that match TRBD2. Germline assignment: CDR1 PRHDT and CDR2 FYEKMQ (reference sequence). The CDR3 has 16 residues. Trimming at V came to 2 bases and at J to 5 bases, leaving 8 bases not matched to a gene. The CDR3 DNA reads TGTGCCAGCAGCTTAACGGCTAGCGGGCTCAACAATGAGCAGTTCTTC. Encoded protein: CASSLTASGLNNEQFF.